This T cell receptor beta chain was captured in a study of spatial heterogeneity in lung cancer. Broader study findings: Compared with follow-up, resection was when ubiquitous expanded tumor TCRs appeared in blood more.

Time point noted: sample taken at primary tumor resection. Frozen PBMC, nontumor lung or tumor provided whole RNA, which was sequenced unsorted. TCRdb processed the 5' RACE reads anew with MiXCR; each CDR3 protein has one entry. There are 50,000 or so distinct CDR3 sequences in the sample; 12% occur only once, and around two fifths lies in the top ten. V lost 2 bases and J lost 4; bases outside the gene matches: 18. The CDR3 loop spans 20 amino acids. Germline CDR1 reads SGHRS; CDR2 reads YFSETQ. This clonotype was seen only a few times. The target antigen is unknown. This specimen consisted of PBMCs, obtained at surgery. V gene TRBV5-1 combines with J gene TRBJ2-3; 11 bases map to TRBD2. The clonotype comes from a female donor with early-stage non-small cell lung cancer. The CDR3 spells CASSLGLAGGSRTGADTQYF. In DNA form, the CDR3 reads TGCGCCAGCAGCTTAGGCCTAGCGGGGGGAAGTAGGACGGGGGCAGATACGCAGTATTTT.